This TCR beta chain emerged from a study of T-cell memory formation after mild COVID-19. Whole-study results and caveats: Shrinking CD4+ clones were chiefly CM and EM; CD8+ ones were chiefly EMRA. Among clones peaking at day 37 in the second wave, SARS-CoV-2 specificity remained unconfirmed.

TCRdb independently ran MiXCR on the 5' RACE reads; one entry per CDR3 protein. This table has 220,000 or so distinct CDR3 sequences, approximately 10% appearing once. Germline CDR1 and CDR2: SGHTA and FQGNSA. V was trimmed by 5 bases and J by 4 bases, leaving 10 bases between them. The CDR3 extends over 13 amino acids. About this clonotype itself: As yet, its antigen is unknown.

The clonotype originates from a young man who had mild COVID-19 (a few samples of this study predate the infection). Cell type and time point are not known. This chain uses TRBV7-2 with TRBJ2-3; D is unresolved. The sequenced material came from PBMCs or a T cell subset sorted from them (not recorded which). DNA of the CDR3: TGTGCCAGCAGCCTCTTGGTCGCAGATACGCAGTATTTT. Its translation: CASSLLVADTQYF.